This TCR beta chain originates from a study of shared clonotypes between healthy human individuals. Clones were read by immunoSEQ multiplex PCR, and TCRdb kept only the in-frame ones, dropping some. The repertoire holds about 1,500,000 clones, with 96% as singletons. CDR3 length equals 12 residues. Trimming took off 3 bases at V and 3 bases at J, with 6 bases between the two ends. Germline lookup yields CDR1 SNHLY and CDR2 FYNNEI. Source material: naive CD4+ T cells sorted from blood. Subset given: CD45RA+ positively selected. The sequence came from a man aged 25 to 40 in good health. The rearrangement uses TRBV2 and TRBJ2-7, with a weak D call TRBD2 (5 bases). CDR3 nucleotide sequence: TGTGCCAGCAGTGACGGGGACTACGAGCAGTACTTC. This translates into CASSDGDYEQYF.